Presented here are 11 T cell receptor beta chains from one specimen sequenced in a study of T-cell memory formation after mild COVID-19. Using its own MiXCR run on the 5' RACE reads, TCRdb lists one record per CDR3 protein. The table lists approximately 260,000 distinct CDR3 sequences, 15% to 20% of them singletons. The material sequenced was PBMCs or a T cell subset sorted from them (not recorded which). All receptors derive from a man between 18 and 29 years old who had mild COVID-19 (a few samples of this study predate the infection). Cell type and time point are not known.

The chain links TRBV6-5 to TRBJ2-3, with D unclear. V dropped 4 bases and J dropped 2 bases, with 10 bases sitting between them. The length of the CDR3 is 14 residues. Germline V gene data show CDR1 as MNHEY and CDR2 as SVGAGI. CDR3 amino acids: CASSFGRFTDTQYF. DNA for the CDR3: TGTGCCAGCAGTTTCGGACGGTTCACAGATACGCAGTATTTT.

V and J are TRBV4-1 and TRBJ2-7; 10 positions match TRBD1. Germline loops: CDR1 MGHRA, CDR2 YSYEKL. There are 14 residues in the CDR3. The V gene end was trimmed by 6 bases and the J gene end by 5 bases; junction bases not matched to a gene: 7. The CDR3 here is CASRKGQGINEQYF. CDR3 nucleotide sequence: TGCGCCAGCAGGAAGGGACAGGGGATTAACGAGCAGTACTTC.

The chain has TRBV28 and TRBJ1-1; D remains unclear. The CDR3 loop spans 16 amino acids. The ends were cut back, 8 bases at V and 2 bases at J, with 21 bases in the middle. The germline gives CDR1 MDHEN, CDR2 SYDVKM. Written as DNA, the CDR3 is TGTGCCAGCCTGAGGGCACTGGTTTTTAGAAACACTGAAGCTTTCTTT. It yields the protein CASLRALVFRNTEAFF.

This clonotype was counted a few times. The chain is built from TRBV7-6 and TRBJ2-7; 9 nucleotides match TRBD1. J gave up 3 bases and V 4 bases, and 4 bases lay outside the gene matches. The CDR3 sequence is 14 residues long. Germline V gene sequence: CDR1 SGHVS, CDR2 FNYEAQ. This CDR3 reads CASSSHRGLYEQYV. The CDR3 bases are TGTGCCAGCAGCTCACACAGGGGGCTCTACGAGCAGTACGTC.

This clonotype was detected only a few times. The CDR3 is CATSDSPGQANYGYTF. The DNA of the CDR3 is TGTGCCACCAGTGATTCCCCAGGACAGGCAAACTATGGCTACACCTTC. This sequence joins TRBV24-1 and TRBJ1-2, with 7 bases that match TRBD1. Per the germline V gene, CDR1 is KGHDR and CDR2 is SFDVKD. The V and J ends lost 2 bases and 2 bases, in that order; junction bases with no gene match: 7. The CDR3 covers 16 residues.

The chain uses TRBV9 and TRBJ2-3; D is possibly TRBD2 (5 bases). CDR1 SGDLS and CDR2 YYNGEE come from the germline V gene. The CDR3 consists of 16 residues. The germline V and J ends were trimmed by 3 bases and 0 bases, with 14 bases remaining between them. CDR3 in amino acids: CASSADAGTSTDTQYF. In DNA, the CDR3 is TGTGCCAGCAGCGCCGATGCGGGTACGAGCACAGATACGCAGTATTTT.

This clonotype has only one observation. The genes are TRBV7-2 and TRBJ2-7; no clear D. Germline CDR1 SGHTA, CDR2 FQGNSA. Trimming pared 2 bases from V and 3 bases from J, leaving 11 bases between. The CDR3 sequence is 14 residues long. CDR3 loop: CASSLTPDLYEQYF. The DNA of the CDR3 is TGTGCCAGCAGCTTAACCCCAGATCTCTACGAGCAGTACTTC.

This clonotype came up many times. V gene TRBV18 combines with J gene TRBJ1-1; TRBD1 is a possible D gene (6 bases). Per the germline V gene, CDR1 is KGHSH and CDR2 is LQKENI. The CDR3 is 16 residues long. V was trimmed by 6 bases and J by 2 bases, leaving 19 bases between them. Here the CDR3 DNA reads TGTGCCAGCTCCCCGAACCGGGGGCTTACAAACACTGAAGCTTTCTTT. It yields the protein CASSPNRGLTNTEAFF.

The DNA of the CDR3 is TGTGCCAGCAGCCCCGGTCGGTCACACACCGGGGAGCTGTTTTTT. Translation gives CASSPGRSHTGELFF. The chain recombines TRBV7-2 with TRBJ2-2; D unclear. Germline lookup yields CDR1 SGHTA and CDR2 FQGNSA. The CDR3 contains 15 residues. The V gene lost 5 bases and the J gene lost 3 bases, with 13 bases spanning the gap.

This chain links TRBV12-3 or TRBV12-4 with TRBJ1-1, with D tentatively TRBD1 (5 bases). The ends were cut back, 6 bases at V and 3 bases at J, with 14 bases in the middle. This CDR3 is 14 amino acids long. CDR3 protein: CASSRQLTDTEAFF. In DNA form, the CDR3 reads TGTGCCAGCAGCAGACAGTTAACGGACACTGAAGCTTTCTTT.

This clonotype was recorded many times. This sequence joins TRBV9 and TRBJ2-2; D is unclear. CDR3 length equals 14 residues. V was pared by 1 base and J by 0 bases, with 4 bases between. CDR1 SGDLS and CDR2 YYNGEE come from the germline V gene. CDR3 nucleotide sequence: TGTGCCAGCAGCGTAACATCGAACACCGGGGAGCTGTTTTTT. Translating it yields CASSVTSNTGELFF. Together with reference TRBV9 and TRBJ2-2, the CDR3 gives the full variable domain: DSGVTQTPKHLITATGQRVTLRCSPRSGDLSVYWYQQSLDQGLQFLIQYYNGEERAKGNILERFSAQQFPDLHSELNLSSLELGDSALYFCASSVTSNTGELFFGEGSRLTVL.